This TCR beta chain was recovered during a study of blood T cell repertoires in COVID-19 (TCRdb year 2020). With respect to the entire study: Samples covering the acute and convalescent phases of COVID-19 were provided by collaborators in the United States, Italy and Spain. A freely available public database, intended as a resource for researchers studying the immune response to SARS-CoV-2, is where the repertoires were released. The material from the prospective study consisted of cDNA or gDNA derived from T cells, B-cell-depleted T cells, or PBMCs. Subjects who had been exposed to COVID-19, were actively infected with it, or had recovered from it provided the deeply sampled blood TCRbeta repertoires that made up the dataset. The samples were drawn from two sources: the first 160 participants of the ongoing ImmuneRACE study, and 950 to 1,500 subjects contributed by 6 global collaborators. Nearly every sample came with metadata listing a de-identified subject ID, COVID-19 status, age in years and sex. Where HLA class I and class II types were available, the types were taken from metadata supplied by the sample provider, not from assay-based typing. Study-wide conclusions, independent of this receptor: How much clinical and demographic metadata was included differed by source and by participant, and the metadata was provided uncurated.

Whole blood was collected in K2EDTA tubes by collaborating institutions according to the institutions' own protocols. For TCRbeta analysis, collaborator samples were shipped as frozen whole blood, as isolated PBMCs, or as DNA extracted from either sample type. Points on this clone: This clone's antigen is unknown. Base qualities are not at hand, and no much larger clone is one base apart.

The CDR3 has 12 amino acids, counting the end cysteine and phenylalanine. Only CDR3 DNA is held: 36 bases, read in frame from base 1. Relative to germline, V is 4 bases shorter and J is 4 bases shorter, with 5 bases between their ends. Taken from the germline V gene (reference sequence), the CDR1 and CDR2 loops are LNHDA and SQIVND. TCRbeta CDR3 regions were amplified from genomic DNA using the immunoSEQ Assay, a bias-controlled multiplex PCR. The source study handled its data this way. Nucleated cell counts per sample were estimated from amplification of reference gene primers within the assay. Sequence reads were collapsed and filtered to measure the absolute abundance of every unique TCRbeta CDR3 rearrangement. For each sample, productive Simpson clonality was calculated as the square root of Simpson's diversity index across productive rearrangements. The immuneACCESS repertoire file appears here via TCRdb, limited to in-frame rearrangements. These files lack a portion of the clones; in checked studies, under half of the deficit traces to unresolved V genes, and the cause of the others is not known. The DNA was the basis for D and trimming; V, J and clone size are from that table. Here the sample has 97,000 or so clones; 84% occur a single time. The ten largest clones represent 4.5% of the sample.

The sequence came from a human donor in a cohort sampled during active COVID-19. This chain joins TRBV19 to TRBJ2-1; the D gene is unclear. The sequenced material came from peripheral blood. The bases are TGTGCCAGTAGTAGCGCGTACAATGAGCAGTTCTTC. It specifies CASSSAYNEQFF.